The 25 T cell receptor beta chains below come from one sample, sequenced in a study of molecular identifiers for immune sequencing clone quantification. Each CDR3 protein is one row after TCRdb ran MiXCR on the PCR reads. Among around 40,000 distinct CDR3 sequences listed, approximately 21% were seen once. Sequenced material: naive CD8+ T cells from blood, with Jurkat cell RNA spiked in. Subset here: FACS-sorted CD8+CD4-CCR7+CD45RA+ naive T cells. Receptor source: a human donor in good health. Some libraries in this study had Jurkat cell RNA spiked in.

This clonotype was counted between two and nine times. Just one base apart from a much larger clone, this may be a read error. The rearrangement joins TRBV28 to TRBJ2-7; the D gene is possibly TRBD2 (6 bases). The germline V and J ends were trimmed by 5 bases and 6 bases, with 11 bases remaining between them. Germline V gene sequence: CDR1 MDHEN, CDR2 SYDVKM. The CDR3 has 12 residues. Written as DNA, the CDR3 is TGTGCCAGCAGTCCGGGAGCAAGCGAGCAGTACTTC. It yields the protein CASSPGASEQYF.

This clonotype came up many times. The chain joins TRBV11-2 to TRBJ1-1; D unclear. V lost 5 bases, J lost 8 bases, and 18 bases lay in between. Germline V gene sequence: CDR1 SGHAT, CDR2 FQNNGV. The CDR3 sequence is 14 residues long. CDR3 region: CASSTWEQPLEAFF. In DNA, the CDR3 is TGTGCCAGCAGCACATGGGAACAGCCCCTGGAAGCTTTCTTT.

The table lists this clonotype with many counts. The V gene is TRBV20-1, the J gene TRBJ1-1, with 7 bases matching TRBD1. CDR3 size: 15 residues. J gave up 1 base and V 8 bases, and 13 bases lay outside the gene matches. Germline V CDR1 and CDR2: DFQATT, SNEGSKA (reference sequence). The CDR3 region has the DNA TGCAGTACCACAAAAGTACAGGGGTGGAACACTGAAGCTTTCTTT. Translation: CSTTKVQGWNTEAFF.

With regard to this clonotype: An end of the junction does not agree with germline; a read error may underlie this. The DNA for the CDR3 is TGTGCCAGTAGTGGAGAACGACAGGGATTATCTCCTTCCAACTATGGCTACGCCTTC. This translates into CASSGERQGLSPSNYGYAF. The chain combines TRBV19 with TRBJ1-2; the match to TRBD1 covers 7 bases. This CDR3 contains 19 residues. Looked up from germline, CDR1 is LNHDA and CDR2 is SQIVND (reference sequence).

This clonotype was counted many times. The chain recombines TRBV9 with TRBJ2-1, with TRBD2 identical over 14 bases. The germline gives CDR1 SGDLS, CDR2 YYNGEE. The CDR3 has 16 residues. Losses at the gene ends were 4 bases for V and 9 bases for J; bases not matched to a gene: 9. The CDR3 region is CASSPRLAGGQVEQFF. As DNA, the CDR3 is TGTGCCAGCAGCCCCAGACTAGCGGGAGGGCAGGTTGAGCAGTTCTTC.

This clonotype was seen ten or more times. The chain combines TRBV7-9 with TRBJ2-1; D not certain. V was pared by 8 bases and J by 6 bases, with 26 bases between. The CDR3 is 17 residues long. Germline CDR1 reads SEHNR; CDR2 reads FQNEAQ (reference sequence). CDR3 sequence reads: CASGSSVVPIETNEQFF. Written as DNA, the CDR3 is TGTGCCAGCGGTAGTTCCGTAGTACCCATCGAAACCAATGAGCAGTTCTTC.

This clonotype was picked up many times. CDR3 amino acids: CASRVWVGGRGYRQYF. In DNA form, the CDR3 reads TGTGCCAGCAGAGTTTGGGTTGGAGGGAGAGGTTACCGGCAGTACTTC. The V call is TRBV27, the J call TRBJ2-7, with a weak D call TRBD2 (6 bases). Trimming took 6 bases from V and 9 from J, leaving 27 bases between them. This CDR3 has 16 amino acids. Looked up from germline, CDR1 is MNHEY and CDR2 is SMNVEV (reference sequence).

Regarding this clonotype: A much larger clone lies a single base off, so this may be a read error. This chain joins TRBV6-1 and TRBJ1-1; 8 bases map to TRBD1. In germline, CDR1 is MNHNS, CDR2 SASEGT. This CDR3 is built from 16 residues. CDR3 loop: CASRWPTGEENTDAFF. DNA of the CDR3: TGTGCCAGCAGATGGCCGACAGGGGAGGAGAACACTGATGCTTTCTTT.

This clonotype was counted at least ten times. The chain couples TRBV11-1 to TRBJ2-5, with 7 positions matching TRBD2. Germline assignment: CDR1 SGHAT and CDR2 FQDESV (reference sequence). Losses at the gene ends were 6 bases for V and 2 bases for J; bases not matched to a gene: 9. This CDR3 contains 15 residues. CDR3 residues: CASSAGVRRQETQYF. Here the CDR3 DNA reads TGTGCCAGCAGTGCGGGGGTGAGACGTCAAGAGACCCAGTACTTC.

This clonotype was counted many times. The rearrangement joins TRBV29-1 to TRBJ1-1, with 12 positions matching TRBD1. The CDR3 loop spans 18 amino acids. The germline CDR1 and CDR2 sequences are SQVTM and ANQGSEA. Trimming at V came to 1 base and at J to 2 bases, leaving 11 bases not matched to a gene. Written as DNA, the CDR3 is TGCAGCGTTGAAGGGAGCCTCCGGGACAGGGGGCGAAACACTGAAGCTTTCTTT. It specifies CSVEGSLRDRGRNTEAFF.

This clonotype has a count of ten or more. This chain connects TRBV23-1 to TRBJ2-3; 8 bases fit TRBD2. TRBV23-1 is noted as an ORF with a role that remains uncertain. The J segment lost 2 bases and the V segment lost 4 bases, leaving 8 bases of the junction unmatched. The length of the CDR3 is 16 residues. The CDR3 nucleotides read TGCGCCAGCAGTCCCCGCGGGGGGCGCGACACAGATACGCAGTATTTT. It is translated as CASSPRGGRDTDTQYF.

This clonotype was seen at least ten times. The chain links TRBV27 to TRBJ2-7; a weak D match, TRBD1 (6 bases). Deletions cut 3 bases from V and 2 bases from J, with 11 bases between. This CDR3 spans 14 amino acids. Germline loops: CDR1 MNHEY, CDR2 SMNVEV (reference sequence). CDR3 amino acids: CASSFSDSTYEQYF. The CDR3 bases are TGTGCCAGCAGTTTTTCGGACAGCACCTACGAGCAGTACTTC.

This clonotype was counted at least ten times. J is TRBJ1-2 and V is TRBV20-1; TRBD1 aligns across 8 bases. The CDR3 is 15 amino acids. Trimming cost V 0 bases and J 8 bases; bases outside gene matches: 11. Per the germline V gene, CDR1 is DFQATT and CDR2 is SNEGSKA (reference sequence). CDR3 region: CSARDIDRGAWGYTF. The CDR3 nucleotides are TGCAGTGCTAGAGATATAGACAGGGGAGCTTGGGGCTACACCTTC.

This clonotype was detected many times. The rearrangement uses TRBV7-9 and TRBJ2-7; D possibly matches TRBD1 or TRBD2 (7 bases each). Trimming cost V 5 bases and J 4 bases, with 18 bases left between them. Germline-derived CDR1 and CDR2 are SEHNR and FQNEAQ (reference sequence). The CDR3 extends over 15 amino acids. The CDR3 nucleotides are TGTGCCAGCAGCCCAGGGGGGGACAGTAAGTACGAGCAGTACTTC. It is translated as CASSPGGDSKYEQYF.

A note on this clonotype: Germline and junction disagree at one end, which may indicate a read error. CDR3 sequence: CACSTLGGGSYGYTF. The CDR3 nucleotides are TGTGCCTGTAGTACCCTTGGTGGCGGCTCCTATGGCTACACCTTC. The chain recombines TRBV19 with TRBJ1-2; D remains ambiguous. CDR1 LNHDA and CDR2 SQIVND come from the germline V gene (reference sequence). The CDR3 is 15 amino acids.

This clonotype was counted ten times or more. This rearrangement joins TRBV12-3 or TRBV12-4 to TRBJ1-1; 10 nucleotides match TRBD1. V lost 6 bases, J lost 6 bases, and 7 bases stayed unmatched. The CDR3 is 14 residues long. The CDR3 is CASRPTGGFSEAFF. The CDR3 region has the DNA TGTGCCAGCAGGCCGACAGGGGGCTTTTCTGAAGCTTTCTTT.

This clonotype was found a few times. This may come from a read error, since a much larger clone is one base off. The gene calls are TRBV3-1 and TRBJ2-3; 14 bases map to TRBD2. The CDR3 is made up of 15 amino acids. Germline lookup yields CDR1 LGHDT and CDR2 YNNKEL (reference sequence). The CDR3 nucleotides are TGTGCCAGCAGCCAGGGACTAGCGGGGGAAGATACGCGGTATTTT. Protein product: CASSQGLAGEDTRYF.

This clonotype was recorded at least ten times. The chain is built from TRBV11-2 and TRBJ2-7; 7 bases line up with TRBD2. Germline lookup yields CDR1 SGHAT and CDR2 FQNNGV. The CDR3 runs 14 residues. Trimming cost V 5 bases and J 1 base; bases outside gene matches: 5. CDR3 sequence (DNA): TGTGCCAGCAGCCCGGGGGGAGAGTCCTACGAGCAGTACTTC. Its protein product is CASSPGGESYEQYF.

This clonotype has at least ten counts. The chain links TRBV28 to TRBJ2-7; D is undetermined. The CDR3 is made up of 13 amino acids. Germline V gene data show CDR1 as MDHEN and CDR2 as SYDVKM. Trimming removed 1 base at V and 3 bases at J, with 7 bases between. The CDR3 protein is CASSLYPHYEQYF. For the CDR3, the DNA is TGTGCCAGCAGTTTATACCCCCACTACGAGCAGTACTTC.

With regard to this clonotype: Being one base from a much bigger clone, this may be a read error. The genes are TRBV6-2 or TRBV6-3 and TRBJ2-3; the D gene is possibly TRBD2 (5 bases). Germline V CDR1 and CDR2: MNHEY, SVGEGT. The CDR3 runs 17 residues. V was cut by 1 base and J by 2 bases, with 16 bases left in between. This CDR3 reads CASSYLIAWTNTDTQYF. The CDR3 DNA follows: TGTGCCAGCAGTTACTTGATAGCGTGGACCAACACAGATACGCAGTATTTT.

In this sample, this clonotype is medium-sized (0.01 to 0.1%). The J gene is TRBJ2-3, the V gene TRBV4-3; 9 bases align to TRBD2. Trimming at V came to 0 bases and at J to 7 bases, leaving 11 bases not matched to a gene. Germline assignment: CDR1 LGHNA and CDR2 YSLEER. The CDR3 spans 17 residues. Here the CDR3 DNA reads TGCGCCAGCAGCCAAGATCGAGCTAGCGGGAATTTGTATACGCAGTATTTT. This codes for CASSQDRASGNLYTQYF.

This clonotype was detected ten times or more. This CDR3 is CASKGSSYEQYF. CDR3 DNA: TGTGCCAGCAAAGGTAGCTCCTACGAGCAGTACTTC. The chain is built from TRBV28 and TRBJ2-7, with D uncertain. The CDR3 runs to 12 residues. V lost 7 bases, J lost 0 bases, and 7 bases lay in between. Germline V CDR1 and CDR2: MDHEN, SYDVKM. The full variable domain, rest sourced from reference TRBV28 and TRBJ2-7, is DVKVTQSSRYLVKRTGEKVFLECVQDMDHENMFWYRQDPGLGLRLIYFSYDVKMKEKGDIPEGYSVSREKKERFSLILESASTNQTSMYLCASKGSSYEQYFGPGTRLTVT.

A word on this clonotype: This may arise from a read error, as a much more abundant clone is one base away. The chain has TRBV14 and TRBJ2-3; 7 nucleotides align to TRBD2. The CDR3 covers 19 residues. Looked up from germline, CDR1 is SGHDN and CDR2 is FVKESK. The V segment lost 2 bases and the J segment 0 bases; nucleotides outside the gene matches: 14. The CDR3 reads CASSQYLAGESTSTDTQYF. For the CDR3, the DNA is TGTGCCAGCAGCCAATATCTCGCGGGGGAATCCACTAGCACAGATACGCAGTATTTT.

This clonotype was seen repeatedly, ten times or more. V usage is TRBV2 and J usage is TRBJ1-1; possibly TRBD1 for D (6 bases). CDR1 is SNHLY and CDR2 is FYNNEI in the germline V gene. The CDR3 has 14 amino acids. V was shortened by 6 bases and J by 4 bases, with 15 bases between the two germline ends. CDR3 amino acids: CASRPTGSPTEAFF. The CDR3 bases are TGTGCCAGCAGGCCCACAGGGTCACCCACTGAAGCTTTCTTT. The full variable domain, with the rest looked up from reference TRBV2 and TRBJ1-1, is EPEVTQTPSHQVTQMGQEVILRCVPISNHLYFYWYRQILGQKVEFLVSFYNNEISEKSEIFDDQFSVERPDGSNFTLKIRSTKLEDSAMYFCASRPTGSPTEAFFGQGTRLTVV.

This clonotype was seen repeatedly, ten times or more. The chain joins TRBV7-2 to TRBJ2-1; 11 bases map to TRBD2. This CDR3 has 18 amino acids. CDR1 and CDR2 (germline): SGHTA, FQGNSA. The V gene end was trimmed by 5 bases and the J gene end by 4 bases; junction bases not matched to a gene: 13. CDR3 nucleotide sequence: TGTGCCAGCAGCCCGGGACTAGCGGTTTCCCTACTGTACAATGAGCAGTTCTTC. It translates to CASSPGLAVSLLYNEQFF.